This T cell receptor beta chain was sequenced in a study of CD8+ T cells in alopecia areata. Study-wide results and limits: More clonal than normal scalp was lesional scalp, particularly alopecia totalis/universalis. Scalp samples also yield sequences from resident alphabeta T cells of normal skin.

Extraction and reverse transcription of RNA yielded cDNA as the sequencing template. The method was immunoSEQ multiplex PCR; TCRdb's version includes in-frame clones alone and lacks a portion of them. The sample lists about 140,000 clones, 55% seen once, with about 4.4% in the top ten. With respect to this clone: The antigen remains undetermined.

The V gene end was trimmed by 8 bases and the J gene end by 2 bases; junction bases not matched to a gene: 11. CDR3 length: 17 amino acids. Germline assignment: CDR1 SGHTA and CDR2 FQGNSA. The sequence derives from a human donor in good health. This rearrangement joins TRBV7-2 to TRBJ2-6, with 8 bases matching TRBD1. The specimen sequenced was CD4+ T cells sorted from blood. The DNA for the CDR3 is TGTGCCAGCCGCAAGCAGGGGGCGCGTACTGGGGCCAACGTCCTGACTTTC. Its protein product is CASRKQGARTGANVLTF.